A single sample gave rise to the 17 T cell receptor beta chains below, sequenced in a study of tumor-infiltrating lymphocytes in primary liver carcinoma. The study co-extracted DNA and RNA from 20-30 mg of unsorted bulk tissue. A constant-region primer served to make TCR beta cDNA from roughly 500 ng total RNA. It was through three nested multiplex PCR rounds of slightly modified ARM-PCR that TCR beta libraries arose. Forward primers for TRBV1-TRBV30 and a C-beta reverse primer served the first two PCR rounds, at about 10 cycles each. TCRdb independently ran MiXCR on the multiplex PCR reads; one entry per CDR3 protein. Among some 87,000 distinct CDR3 sequences, around 70% were seen once, and the ten largest hold about 27%. The sequencing input was tumor-adjacent normal liver tissue. Receptors were obtained from a man in his forties with primary liver carcinoma and hepatitis B virus infection.

In its sample, this clonotype was seen many times. The genes are TRBV10-3 and TRBJ2-3; D perhaps matches TRBD2 (5 bases). The ends were cut back, 2 bases at V and 6 bases at J, with 12 bases in the middle. The CDR3 consists of 14 residues. The germline V gene encodes CDR1 ENHRY and CDR2 SYGVKD. CDR3 nucleotides: TGTGCCATCAGTGAGGATAGCGTGGGGGATACGCAGTATTTT. Amino acid sequence: CAISEDSVGDTQYF.

This clonotype was seen repeatedly, ten times or more. This rearrangement joins TRBV6-5 to TRBJ2-3, with TRBD2 matching over 7 bases. This CDR3 has 14 amino acids. In germline, CDR1 is MNHEY, CDR2 SVGAGI. The V segment lost 2 bases and the J segment 3 bases; nucleotides outside the gene matches: 2. The DNA for the CDR3 is TGTGCCAGCAGTTACGACGGGAGGACAGATACGCAGTATTTT. Its protein is CASSYDGRTDTQYF.

Turning to this clonotype: At one end the junction does not follow the germline gene, possibly because of a read error. The V gene is TRBV11-2, the J gene TRBJ2-2; D perhaps matches TRBD2 (5 bases). The CDR3 runs 14 residues. From germline, CDR1 is SGHAT and CDR2 FQNNGV. The CDR3, as DNA: TGTGCCAACAGCTTAAATTGGAACACCGGGGAGCCGTTTTTT. It encodes CANSLNWNTGEPFF.

This clonotype was seen repeatedly, ten times or more. V gene TRBV10-3 combines with J gene TRBJ2-3, with D possibly TRBD1 on 6 matching bases. V lost 5 bases to trimming and J lost 1 base, with 13 bases between them. Per germline, CDR1 ENHRY and CDR2 SYGVKD. There are 15 residues in the CDR3. CDR3 amino acids: CAISKDSPGTDTQYF. Written as DNA, the CDR3 is TGTGCCATCAGTAAGGACAGCCCTGGCACAGATACGCAGTATTTT.

To note about this clonotype: Compared with germline, one end of the junction differs, possibly owing to a read error. This chain uses TRBV25-1 with TRBJ1-4, with D possibly TRBD1 on 5 matching bases. The CDR3 is made up of 14 amino acids. Germline assignment: CDR1 MGHDK and CDR2 SYGVNS. Here the CDR3 DNA reads TGTGCCAGCAGTGAAGGGGCGTTAGATGAAAAACTGCTTTTT. Amino acid sequence: CASSEGALDEKLLF.

On this clonotype itself: The conserved phenylalanine or tryptophan is not found at the CDR3 terminus, so this likely reflects a read error. The DNA is omitted, as the CDR3 cannot be located on it reliably, and the CDR3 follows TCRdb's listing. The chain carries TRBV11-2 and TRBJ2-5; the DNA was not compared with TRBD2, the D call given in the table. Ends included, the CDR3 has 16 residues. Germline V gives CDR1 SGHAT, CDR2 FQNNGV. The CDR3: CASSTLAGGLWETQYL.

The rearrangement uses TRBV28 and TRBJ2-7; D perhaps matches TRBD2 (5 bases). Per the germline V gene, CDR1 is MDHEN and CDR2 is SYDVKM. The CDR3 loop spans 13 amino acids. V dropped 3 bases and J dropped 6 bases, with 12 bases sitting between them. CDR3 in DNA: TGTGCCAGCAGTTTGCGTAGCGTGGGCGAGCAGTACTTC. Its protein product is CASSLRSVGEQYF.

The genes are TRBV19 and TRBJ2-7; 12 bases are shared with TRBD2. CDR1 and CDR2 from the germline V gene are LNHDA and SQIVND (reference sequence). The trim removed 5 bases at V and 12 bases at J, leaving 8 bases unmatched. The length of the CDR3 is 13 residues. CDR3 bases: TGTGCCAGTAGTGCGACTAGCGGGAGCGTTTCGTACTTC. Amino acids: CASSATSGSVSYF.

This rearrangement joins TRBV11-2 to TRBJ2-7; D remains ambiguous. V was clipped by 2 bases and J by 4 bases, with 12 bases between them. CDR1 SGHAT and CDR2 FQNNGV come from the germline V gene. This CDR3 comprises 14 residues. The CDR3 loop reads CASSLIDTTYEQYF. The CDR3 nucleotides are TGTGCCAGCAGCTTAATTGACACTACATACGAGCAGTACTTC.

The table lists this clonotype with many counts. This chain connects TRBV12-3 or TRBV12-4 to TRBJ2-2; a possible D gene is TRBD2 (6 bases). Between the trimmed V and J ends, which lost 7 bases and 4 bases, there was a span of 10 bases. The CDR3 length is 13 residues. The chain's CDR3 is CASNSAGTGELFF. The CDR3 DNA is TGTGCCAGCAATTCAGCGGGCACCGGGGAGCTGTTTTTT.

As for this clonotype: Relative to the germline gene, one junction end is altered; a read error may explain this. The chain is built from TRBV6-6 and TRBJ2-7; 7 bases line up with TRBD1. The CDR3 spans 12 residues. Per the germline V gene, CDR1 is MNHNY and CDR2 is SVGAGI (reference sequence). The CDR3 spells CVNRDSLYELYF. The CDR3 DNA is TGTGTCAACCGGGACAGTCTCTACGAGCTGTACTTC.

This chain connects TRBV29-1 to TRBJ2-1; 7 positions agree with TRBD1. The CDR3 has 12 residues. CDR1 is SQVTM and CDR2 is ANQGSEA in the germline V gene. The V segment lost 5 bases and the J segment 10 bases; nucleotides outside the gene matches: 8. The CDR3 spells CSVLKQGNEQFF. DNA for the CDR3: TGCAGCGTTCTTAAACAGGGGAACGAGCAGTTCTTC.

For this clonotype: A much larger clone is a single base away; this may be a read error. V gene TRBV6-6 combines with J gene TRBJ1-1; D not certain. This CDR3 has 12 residues. Germline CDR1 is MNHNY and CDR2 is SVGAGI (reference sequence). The CDR3 protein is CASNYVETEAFF. CDR3 nucleotides: TGTGCCAGCAATTACGTGGAAACTGAAGCTTTCTTT.

There are many counts of this clonotype. The chain joins TRBV5-5 to TRBJ2-7; 8 nucleotides match TRBD2. The CDR3 extends over 15 amino acids. Germline CDR1 SGHKS, CDR2 YYEKEE (reference sequence). The trim removed 0 bases at V and 7 bases at J, leaving 9 bases unmatched. This chain's CDR3 is CASSLVAGGDLEQYF. As DNA, the CDR3 is TGTGCCAGCAGCTTGGTTGCGGGAGGTGACTTGGAGCAGTACTTC.

Of note for this clonotype: A much larger clone lies a single base off, so this may be a read error. This chain joins TRBV5-8 and TRBJ1-1; 12 bases line up with TRBD1. CDR1 is SGHTS and CDR2 is YDEGEE in the germline V gene. CDR3 length: 18 residues. DNA for the CDR3: TGTGCCAGCAGCTTGAAGGGGACAGGGGGCCCCATGAACGCTGAAGCTTTCTTT. Translated, it gives CASSLKGTGGPMNAEAFF. The full variable domain, in which reference TRBV5-8 and TRBJ1-1 provide the parts outside the CDR3, is EAGVTQSPTHLIKTRGQQATLRCSPISGHTSVYWYQQALGLGLQFLLWYDEGEERNRGNFPPRFSGRQFPNYSSELNVNALELEDSALYLCASSLKGTGGPMNAEAFFGQGTRLTVV.

This clonotype occurred a few times. This may arise from a read error, as a much more abundant clone is one base away. Likely a read error: the CDR3 ends without its conserved phenylalanine or tryptophan. The chain uses TRBV6-6 and TRBJ1-1; D is unresolved. This CDR3 is built from 13 residues. Trimming cost V 8 bases and J 3 bases, with 13 bases left between them. Germline V gene lookup returns CDR1 MNHNY and CDR2 SVGAGI (reference sequence). CDR3 region: CASGPTPDTEAFL. The CDR3, as DNA: TGTGCCAGCGGCCCGACACCTGACACTGAAGCTTTCCTT.

The V gene is TRBV6-2 or TRBV6-3, the J gene TRBJ2-7; 8 nucleotides agree with TRBD2. CDR1 and CDR2 (germline): MNHEY, SVGEGT. The V gene end was trimmed by 6 bases and the J gene end by 2 bases; junction bases not matched to a gene: 21. The CDR3 spans 19 residues. The CDR3 DNA reads TGTGCCAGCAGGATCCTACTAGCGGAATGGTTCCCCGGGCCCTACGAGCAGTACTTC. Translated: CASRILLAEWFPGPYEQYF.